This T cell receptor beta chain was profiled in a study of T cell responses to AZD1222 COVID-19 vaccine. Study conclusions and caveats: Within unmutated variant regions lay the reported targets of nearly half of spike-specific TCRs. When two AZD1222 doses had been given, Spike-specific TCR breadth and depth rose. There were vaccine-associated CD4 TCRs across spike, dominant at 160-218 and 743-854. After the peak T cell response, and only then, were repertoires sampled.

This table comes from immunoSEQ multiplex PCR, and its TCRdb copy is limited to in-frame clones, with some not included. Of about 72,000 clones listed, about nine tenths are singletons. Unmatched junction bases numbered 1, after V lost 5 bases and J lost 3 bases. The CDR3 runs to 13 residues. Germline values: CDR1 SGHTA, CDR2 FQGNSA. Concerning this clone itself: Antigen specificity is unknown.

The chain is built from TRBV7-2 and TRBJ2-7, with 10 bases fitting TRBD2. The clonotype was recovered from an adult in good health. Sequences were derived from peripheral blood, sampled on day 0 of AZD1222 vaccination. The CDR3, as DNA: TGTGCCAGCAGCAGGACTAGCGGCTACGAGCAGTACTTC. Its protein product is CASSRTSGYEQYF.